This TCR beta chain was found in a study of beta chain features in type 1 diabetes. Regarding the study as a whole: Shortening of TCRB CDR3s, moderate but significant, appeared in all four CD4+ subsets of Type 1 diabetes patients. For type 1 diabetes patients, VDJ junctions showed fewer insertions and more deletions.

Expressed TCRB transcripts were sequenced because the isolated RNA had all been reverse transcribed beforehand. Clones were sequenced by immunoSEQ multiplex PCR, and TCRdb holds only the in-frame ones, with some missing. The sample lists some 700,000 clones; roughly an eighth were seen once. The V end was cut by 6 bases, the J end by 2 bases, with 16 bases between. The germline V gene encodes CDR1 SNHLY and CDR2 FYNNEI. There are 15 residues in the CDR3. This clone was seen a few times. Its antigen is undetermined. The source of this sequence is a young man with type 1 diabetes. The chain carries TRBV2 and TRBJ1-2; tentatively, D is TRBD1 (5 bases). The specimen sequenced was naive CD4+ T cells from blood. The CDR3 bases are TGTGCCAGCAGGTTCCAGGGAATTCCGAACTATGGCTACACCTTC. Amino acid sequence: CASRFQGIPNYGYTF.